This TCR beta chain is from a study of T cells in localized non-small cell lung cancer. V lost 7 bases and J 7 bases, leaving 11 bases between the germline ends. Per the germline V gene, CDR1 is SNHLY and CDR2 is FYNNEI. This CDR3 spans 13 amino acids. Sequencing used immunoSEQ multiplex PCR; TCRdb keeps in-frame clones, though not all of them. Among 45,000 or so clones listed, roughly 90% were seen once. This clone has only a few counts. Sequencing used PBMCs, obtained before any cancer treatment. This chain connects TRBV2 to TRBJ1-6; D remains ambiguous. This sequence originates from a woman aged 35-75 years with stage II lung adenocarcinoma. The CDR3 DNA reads TGTGCCAGCAATAAAAATGGCAATTCACCCCTCCACTTT. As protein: CASNKNGNSPLHF.